This record covers a single TCR beta chain. Its antigen is as yet unknown. The CDR3 runs to 12 residues. Germline V gene lookup returns CDR1 SGHTA and CDR2 FQGNSA. V lost 5 bases and J 8 bases, leaving 12 bases between the germline ends. TCRdb's copy holds only in-frame clones and misses some; the assay was immunoSEQ multiplex PCR. The data contain under 600,000 clones, roughly 87% of them singletons. This sample was taken from a study of Ad26.COV2.S vaccination and SARS-CoV-2 variants. Study at large: Dosing was one shot or two shots 56 days apart. Study-wide findings and caveats: Once vaccination had occurred, spike-specific CD8+ and CD4+ T cell responses reportedly showed substantial breadth. Comparability of non-spike TCR breadth was observed across vaccine and placebo recipients.

This sample's treatment: around 19 received Ad26.COV2.S at low or high dose, single or two shots; roughly 5 received placebo; per-sample allocation not given. Material that was analyzed had been drawn on day 63 after the first vaccine or placebo injection. A Boston adult aged 18-55 years was the donor. This sequence was found in a person aged 18 to 65 who received the Ad26.COV2.S COVID-19 vaccine or a placebo. The material was peripheral blood, obtained in a trial of Ad26.COV2.S vaccine versus placebo. The rearrangement links TRBV7-2 to TRBJ1-1; D may be TRBD1 (6 bases). This CDR3 is CASSHREGEAFF. CDR3 coding DNA: TGTGCCAGCAGCCACAGGGAGGGGGAAGCTTTCTTT. Supplemented by reference TRBV7-2 and TRBJ1-1, the full variable domain reads GAGVSQSPSNKVTEKGKDVELRCDPISGHTALYWYRQSLGQGLEFLIYFQGNSAPDKSGLPSDRFSAERTGGSVSTLTIQRTQQEDSAVYLCASSHREGEAFFGQGTRLTVV.